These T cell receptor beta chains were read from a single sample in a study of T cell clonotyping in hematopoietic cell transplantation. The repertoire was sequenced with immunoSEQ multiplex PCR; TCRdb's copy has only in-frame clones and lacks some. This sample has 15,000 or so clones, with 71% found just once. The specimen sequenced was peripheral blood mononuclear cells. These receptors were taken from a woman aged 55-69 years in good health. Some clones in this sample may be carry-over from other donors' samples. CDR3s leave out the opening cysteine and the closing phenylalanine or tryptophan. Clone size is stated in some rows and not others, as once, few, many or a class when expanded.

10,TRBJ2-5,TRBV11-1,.,ATPPGVETQY
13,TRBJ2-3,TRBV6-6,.,ASSFASGSKDTQY
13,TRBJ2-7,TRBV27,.,ASSYRGEGPYEQY
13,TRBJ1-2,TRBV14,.,ASSLRQGTSYGYT
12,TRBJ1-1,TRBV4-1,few,ASSHLLAGVGAF
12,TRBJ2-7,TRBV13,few,ASSFGGFIRGQY
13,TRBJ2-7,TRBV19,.,ASSIVGDRGYEQY
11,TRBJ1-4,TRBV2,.,ASTGLGGMKLF
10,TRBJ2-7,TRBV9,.,ASGTGHYEQY
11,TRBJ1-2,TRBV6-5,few,ASSMDRLYGYT
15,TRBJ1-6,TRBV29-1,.,SVEGQAQGPYNSPLH
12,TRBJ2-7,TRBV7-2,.,ASSSNLGGYEQY
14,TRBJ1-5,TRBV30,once,AWSKKGTSGNQPQH
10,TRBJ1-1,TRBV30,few,AWRGPRTEAF
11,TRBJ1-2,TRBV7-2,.,ASRTYVRYGYT
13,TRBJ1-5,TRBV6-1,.,ASSPGRDGNQPQH
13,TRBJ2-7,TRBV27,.,ASSPSRARAYEQY
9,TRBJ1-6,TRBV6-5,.,ASSYGGTLH
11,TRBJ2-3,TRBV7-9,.,ASSPSGIHTQY
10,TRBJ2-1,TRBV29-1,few,SGQKLGGERF
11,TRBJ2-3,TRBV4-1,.,ASSIRLLDTQY
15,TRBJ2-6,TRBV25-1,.,ASSEAGVVTGANVLT
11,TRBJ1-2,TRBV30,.,AWSRDRPYGYT
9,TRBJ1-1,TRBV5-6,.,ASSIDSSAF
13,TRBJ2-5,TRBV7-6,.,ASSSTRSYQETQY
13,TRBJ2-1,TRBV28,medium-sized,ASSLSGVLWNEQF
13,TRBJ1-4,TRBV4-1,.,ASSQVGLSNEKLF